The text below deals with one T cell receptor (beta chain). Original methodology: Nucleated cell counts were estimated from reference gene primer amplification. Assay used: immunoSEQ multiplex PCR; TCRdb lists only in-frame clones, some missing. V and J calls plus clone size are reproduced from that table; the DNA served to infer D and trimming. The data contain about 250,000 clones, approximately 86% of them singletons. The data stem from a study of blood T cell repertoires in COVID-19. Study-wide context: Donors in the United States, Italy and Spain gave samples during acute or convalescent COVID-19. PBMCs, B-cell-depleted T cells, or T cells provided the cDNA or gDNA that made up the material.

The CDR3 has 13 residues. The V gene's germline CDR1 is MNHEY and CDR2 SMNVEV (reference sequence). Trimming pared 2 bases from V and 7 bases from J, leaving 9 bases between. The TCR was taken from an elderly man with acute or convalescent COVID-19. Input material: peripheral blood. V gene TRBV27 combines with J gene TRBJ1-5; TRBD1 might be the D (5 bases). CDR3 amino acids: CASSLGTTQPQHF. The CDR3 DNA sequence: TGTGCCAGCAGTTTAGGGACTACCCAGCCCCAGCATTTT.